These T cell receptor beta chains were read from a single sample in a study of OX40 agonist ivuxolimab in advanced cancers. The repertoire was sequenced with immunoSEQ multiplex PCR; TCRdb's copy has only in-frame clones and lacks some. Seen here are tens of thousands of clones, more than 70% observed once, and the top ten hold around 8.2%. Sequencing was performed on CD4+ or CD8+ T cells sorted from blood, taken in a trial of the OX40 agonist ivuxolimab. These receptors were collected from an adult with an advanced solid tumor such as melanoma, head and neck, liver or kidney cancer. The CDR3 runs from the conserved cysteine through the conserved F or W. Each record gives: D gene, V gene, clone size, CDR3 length, J gene, CDR3 DNA, CDR3 protein. D genes are given only for firm matches. A clone size is listed for some rows: how often the clone was seen (once, few, many), or a class if it is expanded.

.	TRBV19	.	14	TRBJ1-5	TGTGCCAGTAGTAGGGAAAATAGCAATCAGCCCCAGCATTTT	CASSRENSNQPQHF
TRBD2	TRBV19	once	15	TRBJ2-7	TGTGCCAGTAGTATAGGGCTAGCGGGAGTGAACGAGCAGTACTTC	CASSIGLAGVNEQYF
.	TRBV28	.	15	TRBJ1-5	TGTGCCAGCAGTTTATTTGCAGGGTCCAATCAGCCCCAGCATTTT	CASSLFAGSNQPQHF
.	TRBV6-1	.	15	TRBJ1-5	TGTGCCAGCAGTGAAGCACCCGGGGCTTATCAGCCCCAGCATTTT	CASSEAPGAYQPQHF
.	TRBV5-1	.	13	TRBJ2-5	TGCGCCAGCAGCGAAACAGGGTGGGAGACCCAGTACTTC	CASSETGWETQYF
.	TRBV5-8	.	15	TRBJ2-5	TGTGCCAGCAGCTTGGAGGGCAGGGTAATGGAGACCCAGTACTTC	CASSLEGRVMETQYF
TRBD1	TRBV5-1	.	15	TRBJ2-2	TGCGCCAGCGGTCTTCCGACAGGGGCACCCGGGGAGCTGTTTTTT	CASGLPTGAPGELFF
.	TRBV28	.	12	TRBJ1-1	TGTGCCAGTCTGGCGGGGGGAACTGAAGCTTTCTTT	CASLAGGTEAFF
.	TRBV30	.	14	TRBJ1-2	TGTGCCTGGAGTCGAGAAGGGGCTAACTATGGCTACACCTTC	CAWSREGANYGYTF
.	TRBV7-8	.	14	TRBJ2-1	TGTGCCAGCAGCTTACTTGGAAAGTACAATGAGCAGTTCTTC	CASSLLGKYNEQFF
TRBD1	TRBV5-1	.	14	TRBJ1-1	TGCGCCAGCAGCCTGACAGGGGGGGACACTGAAGCTTTCTTT	CASSLTGGDTEAFF
.	TRBV10-3	.	15	TRBJ2-2	TGTGCCATCCCAGTGAAGTACGGAACGTCCGGGGAGCTGTTTTTT	CAIPVKYGTSGELFF
TRBD1	TRBV10-3	.	15	TRBJ2-4	TGTGCCATCAGAGCACCCGGGACAGGGAAAAACATTCAGTACTTC	CAIRAPGTGKNIQYF
.	TRBV5-1	.	15	TRBJ2-2	TGCGCCAGCAGCTTGCGGCAGGTCGGCACCGGGGAGCTGTTTTTT	CASSLRQVGTGELFF
.	TRBV27	.	14	TRBJ1-3	TGTGCCAGCAGGGGTGGAAGCTCTGGAAACACCATATATTTT	CASRGGSSGNTIYF
TRBD1	TRBV5-1	.	14	TRBJ2-3	TGCGCCAGCAGCTCCGGGACAGGGGCAGATACGCAGTATTTT	CASSSGTGADTQYF
.	TRBV27	.	14	TRBJ1-1	TGTGCCAGCAGATGGACAGACTTGAACACTGAAGCTTTCTTT	CASRWTDLNTEAFF
.	TRBV6-5	.	12	TRBJ1-2	TGTGCCAGCAGCCGGCTGGAGGGTGGCTACACCTTC	CASSRLEGGYTF
TRBD2	TRBV28	.	13	TRBJ2-1	TGTGCCAGCAGTTCAGGACTAGCGGGATTACAGTTCTTC	CASSSGLAGLQFF
TRBD1	TRBV19	.	17	TRBJ1-6	TGTGCCAGTAGTACCCCCTCGGACAGGGTGGGACGGGGCTCCCTCCACTTT	CASSTPSDRVGRGSLHF
.	TRBV7-9	.	16	TRBJ2-1	TGTGCCAGCAGCATTCAAGACATCAAGATATACAATGAGCAGTTCTTC	CASSIQDIKIYNEQFF
TRBD1	TRBV5-8	.	16	TRBJ2-5	TGTGCCAGCAGCCTATTGCTTGTGACAGGGGGGGAGACCCAGTACTTC	CASSLLLVTGGETQYF
TRBD1	TRBV7-2	.	18	TRBJ1-6	TGTGCCAGCAGCTTAAGGGGGACAGTAAACTCCTATAATTCACCCCTCCACTTT	CASSLRGTVNSYNSPLHF
TRBD2	TRBV9	.	15	TRBJ2-2	TGTGCCAGCAGCGTTAGCGGGGGGGTCACCGGGGAGCTGTTTTTT	CASSVSGGVTGELFF
TRBD2	TRBV6-5	few	16	TRBJ2-5	TGTGCCAGCAGTTACGGGTCTAGCGGGTTTCAAGAGACCCAGTACTTC	CASSYGSSGFQETQYF
TRBD1	TRBV7-2	.	13	TRBJ1-1	TGTGCCAGCAGCTTAAGCCGGACAGGTGAAGCTTTCTTT	CASSLSRTGEAFF
TRBD1	TRBV6-5	.	14	TRBJ1-1	TGTGCCAGCAATAGACAGGGGGCGAACACTGAAGCTTTCTTT	CASNRQGANTEAFF
TRBD1	TRBV4-2	.	14	TRBJ2-7	TGTGCCAGCAGCCGACCGGGACAGGGGTACGAGCAGTACTTC	CASSRPGQGYEQYF
.	TRBV4-1	.	14	TRBJ1-2	TGCGCCAGCAGCCAAGATACCCTTAACTATGGCTACACCTTC	CASSQDTLNYGYTF
.	TRBV19	once	12	TRBJ1-1	TGTGCCAGCAGGGGACTCTACACTGAAGCTTTCTTT	CASRGLYTEAFF
TRBD2	TRBV7-2	.	17	TRBJ2-5	TGTGCCAGCAGCCTTCAACCGGGACTAGCGGTAGAAGAGACCCAGTACTTC	CASSLQPGLAVEETQYF
TRBD2	TRBV5-1	few	15	TRBJ2-3	TGCGCCAGCAGCCCCCACCGGGACTACACAGATACGCAGTATTTT	CASSPHRDYTDTQYF
.	TRBV7-2	.	14	TRBJ1-5	TGTGCCAGCAGCTTATTGGGGGAGGGGCAGCCCCAGCATTTT	CASSLLGEGQPQHF